The subject of this entry is one T cell receptor (beta chain). Its cognate antigen is unknown. The data stem from a study of PD-1 blockade in classical Hodgkin lymphoma. Assay used: immunoSEQ multiplex PCR; TCRdb lists only in-frame clones, some missing. This sample has tens of thousands of clones, with about 85% found just once. Germline CDR1 is MNHNS and CDR2 is SASEGT. V dropped 5 bases and J dropped 5 bases, with 10 bases sitting between them. The CDR3 consists of 14 residues. Time point reported: cycle 4 day 1 (C4D1), after 5 to 7 weeks of nivolumab. All trial patients relapsed after autologous stem cell transplantation. Progressive disease, partial response or complete response was each patient's best response. Regarding the study as a whole: Complete responders possessed baseline diversity comparable to newly diagnosed patients. In CD4+ cells, TCR diversity went up significantly by C4D1, but in CD8+ cells it did not. The drivers behind the repertoire differences, possibly disease activity or prior therapy, remain undefined.

The TCR comes from a human donor with classical Hodgkin lymphoma. The chain uses TRBV6-1 and TRBJ1-6, with D possibly being TRBD1 (6 bases). Sequencing was performed on peripheral blood mononuclear cells (PBMCs), taken before the fourth cycle of nivolumab. CDR3 region: CASSLQGDNSPLHF. The CDR3 bases are TGTGCCAGCAGTTTACAGGGTGATAATTCACCCCTCCACTTT.